Shown below are 20 T cell receptor beta chains from a single sample sequenced in a study of control samples from healthy donors and cancer patients. Produced via immunoSEQ multiplex PCR; TCRdb's table is partial and in-frame only. The sample holds roughly 86,000 clones, 90% seen once. The sequenced material came from blood. These receptors all stem from a woman aged 18-29 years in good health.

V usage is TRBV7-9 and J usage is TRBJ1-2; D is uncertain. V dropped 1 base and J dropped 8 bases, with 8 bases sitting between them. Per germline, CDR1 SEHNR and CDR2 FQNEAQ (reference sequence). This CDR3 region has 12 residues. The DNA for the CDR3 is TGTGCCAGCAGCTTAGAAACCCGCGGCTACACCTTC. Translating gives CASSLETRGYTF.

V usage is TRBV3-1 (or the pseudogene TRBV3-2) and J usage is TRBJ1-2; D gene ambiguous. Germline CDR1 LGHDT, CDR2 YNNKEL (reference sequence). The CDR3 is 17 amino acids. Trimming removed 1 base from V and 3 bases from J, with 18 bases in between. CDR3 sequence reads: CASSQVLIGIPHYGYTF. The CDR3 nucleotides are TGTGCCAGCAGCCAAGTCTTGATTGGGATTCCTCACTATGGCTACACCTTC.

The chain employs TRBV19 and TRBJ2-4, with 8 positions matching TRBD1. Germline V lookup: CDR1 LNHDA, CDR2 SQIVND (reference sequence). J gave up 1 base and V 1 base, and 9 bases lay outside the gene matches. The CDR3 has 18 residues. The CDR3 sequence: CASSIVFQGAMAKNIQYF. The CDR3 DNA follows: TGTGCCAGTAGTATAGTATTTCAGGGGGCAATGGCCAAAAACATTCAGTACTTC. Variable domain in full (rest from reference TRBV19 and TRBJ2-4): DGGITQSPKYLFRKEGQNVTLSCEQNLNHDAMYWYRQDPGQGLRLIYYSQIVNDFQKGDIAEGYSVSREKKESFPLTVTSAQKNPTAFYLCASSIVFQGAMAKNIQYFGAGTRLSVL.

The V call is TRBV2, the J call TRBJ2-7, with D tentatively TRBD1 (5 bases). The V gene's germline CDR1 is SNHLY and CDR2 FYNNEI. V lost 2 bases to trimming and J lost 4 bases, with 12 bases between them. This CDR3 is built from 14 residues. CDR3 protein: CASSERWGPYEQYF. The CDR3 DNA reads TGTGCCAGCAGTGAACGTTGGGGCCCGTACGAGCAGTACTTC.

The V call is TRBV27, the J call TRBJ1-2, with 11 bases that match TRBD1. The germline gives CDR1 MNHEY, CDR2 SMNVEV (reference sequence). J gave up 7 bases and V 5 bases, and 12 bases lay outside the gene matches. CDR3 length: 16 amino acids. In DNA form, the CDR3 reads TGTGCCAGCAGTATAGATGCCGGACAGGGGGCTCCTGGCTACACCTTC. Protein sequence: CASSIDAGQGAPGYTF.

This clone has a single count. The genes are TRBV11-2 and TRBJ1-2; 8 bases are a match to TRBD1. With V trimmed by 1 base and J by 3 bases, 4 bases remained unmatched. CDR1 and CDR2 from the germline V gene are SGHAT and FQNNGV. This CDR3 is built from 15 residues. CDR3 sequence: CASSLGQGADYGYTF. Written as DNA, the CDR3 is TGTGCCAGCAGCTTAGGGCAGGGGGCGGACTATGGCTACACCTTC.

V and J are TRBV6-5 and TRBJ2-7; D remains ambiguous. The CDR3 extends over 14 amino acids. Trimming took off 4 bases at V and 3 bases at J, with 13 bases between the two ends. Germline values: CDR1 MNHEY, CDR2 SVGAGI. For the CDR3, the DNA is TGTGCCAGCAGTTTAAGTACAGATTACTACGAGCAGTACTTC. It yields the protein CASSLSTDYYEQYF.

The chain couples TRBV21-1 to TRBJ1-5; TRBD1, as called in the table, went unchecked against the DNA. TRBV21-1 is an annotated pseudogene. This CDR3 contains 17 residues. In DNA, the CDR3 is TGTGCCAGCAGCAAACCGGCGGACAAGGACCTCAATCAGCCCCAGCATTTT. This encodes CASSKPADKDLNQPQHF.

J is TRBJ1-2 and V is TRBV2; a weak D match, TRBD1 (5 bases). This CDR3 has 14 residues. Trimming stripped 4 bases from V and 4 bases from J, with 13 bases between. CDR1 is SNHLY and CDR2 is FYNNEI in the germline V gene. The CDR3 DNA follows: TGTGCCAGCAGTGCAGGGATCAATTTCTATGGCTACACCTTC. It specifies CASSAGINFYGYTF.

The table lists this clone with a count of one. V is TRBV18 and J is TRBJ2-7; 7 bases align to TRBD1. The CDR3 is 14 amino acids. V was pared by 4 bases and J by 4 bases, with 7 bases of the junction left unmatched. Germline CDR1 is KGHSH and CDR2 is LQKENI. The CDR3 reads CASSQPGQSYEQYF. As DNA, the CDR3 is TGTGCCAGCTCACAACCGGGACAGTCATACGAGCAGTACTTC.

V usage is TRBV5-1 and J usage is TRBJ2-7; 15 nucleotides line up with TRBD2. The CDR3 is 15 residues long. Trimming took 4 bases from V and 7 from J; bases not matched to a gene: 6. CDR1 SGHRS and CDR2 YFSETQ come from the germline V gene. The CDR3 coding sequence is TGCGCCAGCAGCCCATGGACTAGCGGGGGGGCGGAGCAGTACTTC. The encoded protein is CASSPWTSGGAEQYF.

V usage is TRBV19 and J usage is TRBJ1-4; the D gene is possibly TRBD1 (5 bases). Between the trimmed V and J ends, which lost 3 bases and 7 bases, there was a span of 12 bases. The CDR3 contains 14 residues. CDR1 is LNHDA, CDR2 SQIVND, per germline (reference sequence). The CDR3 nucleotides are TGTGCCAGTAGTATGGCCCTCGGGGGTGAAAAACTGTTTTTT. Protein product: CASSMALGGEKLFF.

The genes are TRBV2 and TRBJ1-2; 10 nucleotides align to TRBD1. Germline-derived CDR1 and CDR2 are SNHLY and FYNNEI. V lost 4 bases to trimming and J lost 6 bases; unmatched junction nucleotides: 5. This CDR3 contains 14 residues. CDR3 bases: TGTGCCAGCAGTGCGACAGGGGGCCAGGATGGCTACACCTTC. This gives the protein CASSATGGQDGYTF.

The rearrangement joins TRBV14 to TRBJ2-5; no clear D gene. The CDR3 consists of 16 residues. Germline CDR1 SGHDN, CDR2 FVKESK. V was trimmed by 0 bases and J by 1 base, leaving 12 bases between them. The CDR3 loop is CASSQDRVGIQETQYF. In DNA form, the CDR3 reads TGTGCCAGCAGCCAAGATCGGGTAGGGATCCAAGAGACCCAGTACTTC. Full variable domain (rest looked up from reference TRBV14 and TRBJ2-5): EAGVTQFPSHSVIEKGQTVTLRCDPISGHDNLYWYRRVMGKEIKFLLHFVKESKQDESGMPNNRFLAERTGGTYSTLKVQPAELEDSGVYFCASSQDRVGIQETQYFGPGTRLLVL.

The genes are TRBV3-1 (or the pseudogene TRBV3-2) and TRBJ2-5, with D hard to call. V lost 1 base to trimming and J lost 1 base, with 10 bases between them. The CDR3 runs 15 residues. The germline gives CDR1 LGHDT, CDR2 YNNKEL (reference sequence). Here the CDR3 reads CASSQGFSSQETQYF. In DNA form, the CDR3 reads TGTGCCAGCAGCCAAGGTTTTTCTAGCCAAGAGACCCAGTACTTC.

The V call is TRBV7-9, the J call TRBJ2-3, with 9 positions matching TRBD2. The CDR3 is 14 amino acids. Per the germline V gene, CDR1 is SEHNR and CDR2 is FQNEAQ (reference sequence). V lost 5 bases, J lost 6 bases, and 6 bases stayed unmatched. This CDR3 is CASSPSGGPDTQYF. Written as DNA, the CDR3 is TGTGCCAGCAGCCCAAGCGGGGGGCCCGATACGCAGTATTTT.

The CDR3 DNA reads TGCAGCGTTGTCCAGCAGGGGGCTGTCATGGGCTATGGCTACACCTTC. Its translation: CSVVQQGAVMGYGYTF. The chain carries TRBV29-1 and TRBJ1-2; 8 bases align to TRBD1. CDR1 and CDR2 from the germline V gene are SQVTM and ANQGSEA. The CDR3 sequence is 16 residues long. The trim removed 4 bases at V and 4 bases at J, leaving 14 bases unmatched.

The DNA of the CDR3 is TGTGCCAGCGCTAGGACAGCGAACACTGAAGCTTTCTTT. It codes for CASARTANTEAFF. The chain has TRBV2 and TRBJ1-1; possibly TRBD1 for D (6 bases). The CDR3 has 13 amino acids. V was shortened by 8 bases and J by 1 base, with 11 bases between the two germline ends. CDR1 is SNHLY and CDR2 is FYNNEI in the germline V gene.

The rearrangement uses TRBV4-2 and TRBJ2-5, with 9 bases lining up with TRBD2. V shed 1 base, J shed 5 bases, and the junction held 5 bases outside the gene matches. The CDR3 totals 15 residues. The germline gives CDR1 LGHNA, CDR2 YNFKEQ. Here the CDR3 DNA reads TGTGCCAGCAGCCAAGGCGCGGGGGGGCCCGAGACCCAGTACTTC. Amino acids: CASSQGAGGPETQYF.

The rearrangement uses TRBV27 and TRBJ1-6; D is possibly TRBD1 (6 bases). Trimming shortened V by 2 bases and J by 9 bases, and 11 bases separated the two germline ends. CDR3 length equals 14 residues. Germline lookup yields CDR1 MNHEY and CDR2 SMNVEV (reference sequence). In DNA form, the CDR3 reads TGTGCCAGCAGTTTAACAGGGCTTGGTTCACCCCTCCACTTT. Its protein product is CASSLTGLGSPLHF.